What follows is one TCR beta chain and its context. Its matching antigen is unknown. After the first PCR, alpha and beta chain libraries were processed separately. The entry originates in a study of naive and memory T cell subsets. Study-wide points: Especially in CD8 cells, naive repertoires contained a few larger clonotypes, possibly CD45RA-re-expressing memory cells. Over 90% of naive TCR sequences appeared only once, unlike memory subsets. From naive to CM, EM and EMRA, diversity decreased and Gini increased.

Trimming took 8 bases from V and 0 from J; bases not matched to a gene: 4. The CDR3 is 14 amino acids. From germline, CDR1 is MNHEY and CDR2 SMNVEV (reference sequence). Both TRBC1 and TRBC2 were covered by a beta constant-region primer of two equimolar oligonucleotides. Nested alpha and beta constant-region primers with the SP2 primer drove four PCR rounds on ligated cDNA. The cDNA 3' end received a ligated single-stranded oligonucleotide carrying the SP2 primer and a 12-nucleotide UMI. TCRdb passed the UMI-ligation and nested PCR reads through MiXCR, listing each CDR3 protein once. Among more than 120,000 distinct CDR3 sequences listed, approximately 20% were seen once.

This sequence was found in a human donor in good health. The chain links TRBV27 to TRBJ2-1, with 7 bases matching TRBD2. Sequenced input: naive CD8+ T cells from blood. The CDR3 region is CASAERGSYNEQFF. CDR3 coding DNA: TGTGCCAGCGCTGAGCGGGGCTCCTACAATGAGCAGTTCTTC.